Described below is a single T cell receptor (beta chain) sequence and its context. The data were obtained in a study of blood T cell repertoires in COVID-19. Overall study context: The United States, Italy and Spain supplied acute and convalescent COVID-19 samples. PBMCs, B-cell-depleted T cells, or T cells provided the cDNA or gDNA that made up the material.

Trimming took off 1 base at V and 0 bases at J, with 5 bases between the two ends. Germline values: CDR1 SGDLS, CDR2 YYNGEE. The CDR3 covers 14 residues. Assay: immunoSEQ multiplex PCR; the TCRdb copy retains only in-frame clones and omits some. The data show fewer than 250,000 clones, under 90% seen once. The origin of this receptor is a woman in her thirties or forties with active or convalescent COVID-19. The specimen sequenced was peripheral blood. The rearrangement links TRBV9 to TRBJ1-3, with D unresolved. CDR3 coding DNA: TGTGCCAGCAGCGTACTGGCCTCTGGAAACACCATATATTTT. Its translation is CASSVLASGNTIYF.